The sample holds a few counts of the clone carrying this TCR beta chain. Antigen: not known. Target depth was 1 in 200,000 to 1 in 1 million T cells, about 10x per clonotype. TCRdb's table, derived via immunoSEQ multiplex PCR, lists solely in-frame clones and lacks some. In the table there are approximately 33,000 clones, roughly three quarters of which are singletons. The sample is drawn from a study of cytotoxic CD8 clonotypes in ibrutinib-treated CLL. Overall study: Partial responses totalled about 24 and complete responses 2; after median about six years, roughly 14 remained remitted and approximately 12 progressed. The study, taken as a whole, reports: Investigators sampled sustained-remission and progressing patients at differing times. While tracking circulating CD8+ T-cell counts, baseline clonality exceeded that of age-matched healthy donors.

Material: PBMCs, obtained before ibrutinib treatment. The source of this sequence is a human donor with chronic lymphocytic leukemia.

The CDR3 sequence is CASSPGTAGTYEQYF. CDR3 DNA sequence: TGCGCCAGCAGCCCCGGGACAGCAGGAACCTACGAGCAGTACTTC. The chain is built from TRBV5-1 and TRBJ2-7; 7 positions match TRBD1. Looked up from germline, CDR1 is SGHRS and CDR2 is YFSETQ. This CDR3 comprises 15 residues. With V trimmed by 4 bases and J by 2 bases, 9 bases remained unmatched.